This record concerns one T cell receptor (beta chain) sequence. Its antigen is as yet unknown. The CDR3 end shows no conserved phenylalanine or tryptophan, and so a read error is likely. This entry is derived from a study of molecular identifiers for immune sequencing clone quantification. Whole-study findings and limits: A single cell's spiked Jurkat TCR RNA was reportedly detectable among roughly 920,000 naive cells. Should identical TCR molecules share a barcode, the sizes of highly expanded clones could be underestimated.

Germline V lookup: CDR1 SGHVS, CDR2 FQNEAQ. The CDR3 contains 15 residues. With 1 base removed from V and 3 bases from J, the gap between germline ends came to 13 bases. Using its own MiXCR run on the PCR reads, TCRdb lists one record per CDR3 protein. The data hold over 85,000 distinct CDR3 sequences, with 20% to 25% observed a single time. Sequencing input: naive CD8+ T cells from blood, with Jurkat cell RNA spiked in. Subset meaning: FACS-sorted CD8+CD4-CCR7+CD45RA+ naive T cells. This TCR was recovered from a human donor in good health. Some libraries in this study had Jurkat cell RNA spiked in. The chain has TRBV7-8 and TRBJ2-7; the D is unclear. CDR3 nucleotide sequence: TGTGCCAGCAGCTTAGAGTGGTCAGGCTACTACGAGCAGTACCTC. It encodes CASSLEWSGYYEQYL.